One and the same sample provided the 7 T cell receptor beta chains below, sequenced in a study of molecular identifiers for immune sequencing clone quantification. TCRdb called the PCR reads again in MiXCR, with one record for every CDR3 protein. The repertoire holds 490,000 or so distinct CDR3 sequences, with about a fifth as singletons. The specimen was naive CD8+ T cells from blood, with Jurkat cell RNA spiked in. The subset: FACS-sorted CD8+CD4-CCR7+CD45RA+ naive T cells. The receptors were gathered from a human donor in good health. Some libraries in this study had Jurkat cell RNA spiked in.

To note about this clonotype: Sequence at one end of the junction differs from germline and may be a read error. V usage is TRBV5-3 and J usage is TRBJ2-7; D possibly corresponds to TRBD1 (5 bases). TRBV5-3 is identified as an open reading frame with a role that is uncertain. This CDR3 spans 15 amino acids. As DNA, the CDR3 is TGTGCCAGCAGCTTGTGGCCGGACACTCTTTACGAGCAGTACTTC. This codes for CASSLWPDTLYEQYF.

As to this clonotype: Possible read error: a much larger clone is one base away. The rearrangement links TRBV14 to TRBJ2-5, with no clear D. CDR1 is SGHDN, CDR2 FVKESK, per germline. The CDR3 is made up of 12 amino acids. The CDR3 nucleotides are TGTGCCAGCAGCCAAGGCGTCCATCTCCGGGACTTC. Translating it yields CASSQGVHLRDF.

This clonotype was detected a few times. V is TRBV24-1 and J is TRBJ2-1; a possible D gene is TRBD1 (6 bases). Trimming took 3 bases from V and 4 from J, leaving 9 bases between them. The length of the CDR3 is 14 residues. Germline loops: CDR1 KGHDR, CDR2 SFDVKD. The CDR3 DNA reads TGTGCCACCAGTGATCGACAGGTATACAATGAGCAGTTCTTC. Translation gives CATSDRQVYNEQFF.

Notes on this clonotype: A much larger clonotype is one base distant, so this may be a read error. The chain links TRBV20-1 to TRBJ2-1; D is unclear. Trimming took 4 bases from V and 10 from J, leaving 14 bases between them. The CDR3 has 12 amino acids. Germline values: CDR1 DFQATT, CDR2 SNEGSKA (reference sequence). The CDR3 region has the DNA TGCAGTGCTACCCGCCCTATGGAAGAGCAGTTCTTC. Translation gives CSATRPMEEQFF.

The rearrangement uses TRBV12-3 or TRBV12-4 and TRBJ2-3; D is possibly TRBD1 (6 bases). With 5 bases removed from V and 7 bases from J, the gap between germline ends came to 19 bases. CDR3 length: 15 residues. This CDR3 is CASSHGLQGRNTQYF. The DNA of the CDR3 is TGTGCCAGCAGTCATGGGCTACAGGGACGAAATACGCAGTATTTT.

Written as DNA, the CDR3 is TGTGCCAGCAGCTACCCACTTAGCGGGAGAAGTCGCGAGCAGTACTTC. Residues: CASSYPLSGRSREQYF. The chain recombines TRBV5-6 with TRBJ2-7; 9 nucleotides line up with TRBD2. The germline V gene encodes CDR1 SGHDT and CDR2 YYEEEE. This CDR3 spans 16 amino acids. Trimming removed 3 bases from V and 6 bases from J; junction bases left unmatched: 13.

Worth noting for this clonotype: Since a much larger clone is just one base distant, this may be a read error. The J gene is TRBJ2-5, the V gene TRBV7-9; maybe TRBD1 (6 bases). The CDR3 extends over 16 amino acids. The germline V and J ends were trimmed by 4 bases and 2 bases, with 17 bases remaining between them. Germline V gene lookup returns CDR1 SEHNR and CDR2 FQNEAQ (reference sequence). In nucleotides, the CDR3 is TGTGCCAGCAGCTCCAACCAGGACAGACAACAAGAGACCCAGTACTTC. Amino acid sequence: CASSSNQDRQQETQYF.